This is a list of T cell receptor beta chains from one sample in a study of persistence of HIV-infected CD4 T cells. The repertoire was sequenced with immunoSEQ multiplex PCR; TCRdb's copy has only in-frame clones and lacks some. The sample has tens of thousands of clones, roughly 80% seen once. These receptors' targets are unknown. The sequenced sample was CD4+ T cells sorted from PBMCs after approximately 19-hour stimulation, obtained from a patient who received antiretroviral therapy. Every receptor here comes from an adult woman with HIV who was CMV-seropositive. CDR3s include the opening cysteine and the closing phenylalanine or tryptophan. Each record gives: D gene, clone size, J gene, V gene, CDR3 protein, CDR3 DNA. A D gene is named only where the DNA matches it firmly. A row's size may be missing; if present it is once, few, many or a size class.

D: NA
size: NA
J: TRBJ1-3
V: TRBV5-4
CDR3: CASHWRGSGNTIYF
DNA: TGTGCCAGCCACTGGAGGGGGTCTGGAAACACCATATATTTT

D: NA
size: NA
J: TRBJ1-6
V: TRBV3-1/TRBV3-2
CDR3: CASSREQGTYNSPLHF
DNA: TGTGCCAGCAGCCGAGAACAGGGTACCTATAATTCACCCCTCCACTTT

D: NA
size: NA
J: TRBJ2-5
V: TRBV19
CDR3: CASSVQGGIQETQYF
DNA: TGTGCCAGTAGCGTACAGGGGGGGATTCAAGAGACCCAGTACTTC

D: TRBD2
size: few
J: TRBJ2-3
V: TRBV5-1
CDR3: CASRLTTSGGRIDTQYF
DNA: TGCGCCAGCAGGCTCACGACTAGCGGGGGGCGGATAGATACGCAGTATTTT

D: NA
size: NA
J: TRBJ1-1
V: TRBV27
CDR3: CASSLDRSGAEAFF
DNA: TGTGCCAGCAGTCTAGACCGGAGTGGGGCTGAAGCTTTCTTT

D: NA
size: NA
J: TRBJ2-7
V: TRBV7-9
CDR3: CASSLRKGGYHVTYEQYF
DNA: TGTGCCAGCAGCTTGCGAAAGGGGGGGTACCACGTAACCTACGAGCAGTACTTC

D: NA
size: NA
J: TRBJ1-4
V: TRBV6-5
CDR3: CASSKTPATNEKLFF
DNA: TGTGCCAGCAGTAAGACGCCGGCAACTAATGAAAAACTGTTTTTT

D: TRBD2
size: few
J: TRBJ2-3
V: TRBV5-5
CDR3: CASSRYLREAYPGDTQYF
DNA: TGTGCCAGCAGCCGTTATTTGCGGGAGGCCTACCCGGGAGATACGCAGTATTTT

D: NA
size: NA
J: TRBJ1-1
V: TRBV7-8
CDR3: CASSFTGTNTEAFF
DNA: TGTGCCAGCAGCTTCACGGGGACGAACACTGAAGCTTTCTTT

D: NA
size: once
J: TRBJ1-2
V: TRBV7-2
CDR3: CASSLSGGAYGYTF
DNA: TGTGCCAGCAGCTTATCGGGAGGGGCCTATGGCTACACCTTC

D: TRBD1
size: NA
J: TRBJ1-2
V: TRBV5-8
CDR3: CASSHRGRLGEGYTF
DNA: TGTGCCAGCAGCCACAGGGGGCGGCTAGGAGAAGGCTACACCTTC

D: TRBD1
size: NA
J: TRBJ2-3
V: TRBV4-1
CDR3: CASSLRQGSTDTQYF
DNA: TGCGCCAGCAGCCTAAGACAGGGAAGCACAGATACGCAGTATTTT

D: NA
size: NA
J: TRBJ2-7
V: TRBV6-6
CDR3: CASSDGGTVTYEQYF
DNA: TGTGCCAGCAGTGACGGCGGGACGGTTACCTACGAGCAGTACTTC

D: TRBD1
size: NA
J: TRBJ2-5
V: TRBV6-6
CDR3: CASSYDPRTGVETQYF
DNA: TGTGCCAGCAGTTACGACCCAAGGACAGGGGTAGAGACCCAGTACTTC

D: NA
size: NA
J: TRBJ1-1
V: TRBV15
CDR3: CATSRGGAENTEAFF
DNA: TGTGCCACCAGCAGGGGGGGGGCGGAGAACACTGAAGCTTTCTTT

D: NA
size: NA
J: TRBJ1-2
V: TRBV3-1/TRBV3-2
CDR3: CASSRGLMGGYGYTF
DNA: TGTGCCAGCAGCCGGGGACTCATGGGGGGATATGGCTACACCTTC

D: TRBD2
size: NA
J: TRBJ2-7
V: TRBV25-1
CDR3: CASSGGGYEQYF
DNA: TGTGCCAGCAGTGGGGGGGGTTACGAGCAGTACTTC

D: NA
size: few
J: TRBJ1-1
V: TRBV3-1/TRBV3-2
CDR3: CASSQGRGTEAFF
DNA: TGTGCCAGCAGCCAAGGGAGAGGAACTGAAGCTTTCTTT

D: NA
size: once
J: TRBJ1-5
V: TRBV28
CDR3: CASRPPLNQPQHF
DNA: TGTGCCAGCAGGCCTCCCCTAAATCAGCCCCAGCATTTT

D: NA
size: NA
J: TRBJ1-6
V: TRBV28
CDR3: CASWTNNSPLHF
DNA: TGTGCCAGCTGGACGAATAATTCACCCCTCCACTTT

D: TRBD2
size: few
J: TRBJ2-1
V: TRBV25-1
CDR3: CASSEPSGGASYNEQFF
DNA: TGTGCCAGCAGTGAACCCAGCGGGGGGGCCTCCTACAATGAGCAGTTCTTC

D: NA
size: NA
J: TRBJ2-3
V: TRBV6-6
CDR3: CASTLEATDTQYF
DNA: TGTGCCAGCACACTAGAAGCCACAGATACGCAGTATTTT

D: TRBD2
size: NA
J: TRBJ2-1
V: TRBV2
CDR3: CASSVTSGGNEQFF
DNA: TGTGCCAGCAGTGTGACTAGCGGGGGAAATGAGCAGTTCTTC

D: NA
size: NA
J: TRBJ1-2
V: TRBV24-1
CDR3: CATSDRSGGSGYTF
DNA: TGTGCCACCAGTGACCGCAGCGGGGGTTCTGGCTACACCTTC

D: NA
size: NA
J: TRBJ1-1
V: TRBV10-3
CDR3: CAISDRNRQAVEAFF
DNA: TGTGCCATCAGTGACCGGAATAGACAAGCGGTTGAAGCTTTCTTT

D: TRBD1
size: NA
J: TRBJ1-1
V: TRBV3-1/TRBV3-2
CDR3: CATRQGGNTEAFF
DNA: TGTGCCACCCGACAGGGAGGGAACACTGAAGCTTTCTTT

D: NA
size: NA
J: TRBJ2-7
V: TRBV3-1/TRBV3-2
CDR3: CASSQGRDTYEQYF
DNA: TGTGCCAGCAGCCAAGGAAGGGATACGTACGAGCAGTACTTC

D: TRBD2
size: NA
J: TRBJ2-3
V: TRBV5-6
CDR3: CASSLGLAGGPGINTQYF
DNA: TGTGCCAGCAGCTTGGGGCTAGCGGGAGGGCCGGGGATAAATACGCAGTATTTT

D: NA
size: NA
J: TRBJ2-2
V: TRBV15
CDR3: CATSRVKGSTNTGELFF
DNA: TGTGCCACCAGCAGAGTAAAAGGGTCTACGAACACCGGGGAGCTGTTTTTT

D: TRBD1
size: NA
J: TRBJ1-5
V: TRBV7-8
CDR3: CASSAKRQGGISNQPQHF
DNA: TGTGCCAGCAGCGCCAAGCGACAGGGGGGGATAAGCAATCAGCCCCAGCATTTT

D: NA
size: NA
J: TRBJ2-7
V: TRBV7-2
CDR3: CASSLMLGGPYDPYEQYF
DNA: TGTGCCAGCAGCTTAATGTTAGGTGGGCCGTACGACCCTTACGAGCAGTACTTC

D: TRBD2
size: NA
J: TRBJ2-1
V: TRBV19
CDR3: CASRPSGGAVFNEQFF
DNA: TGTGCCAGTAGGCCTAGCGGGGGGGCCGTTTTTAATGAGCAGTTCTTC

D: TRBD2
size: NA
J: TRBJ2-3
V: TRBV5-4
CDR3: CASRERGGADTQYF
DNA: TGTGCCAGCAGGGAGCGGGGGGGCGCAGATACGCAGTATTTT

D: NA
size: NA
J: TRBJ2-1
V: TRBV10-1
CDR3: CASSDGSRNEQFF
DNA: TGCGCCAGCAGTGACGGCAGCAGAAATGAGCAGTTCTTC

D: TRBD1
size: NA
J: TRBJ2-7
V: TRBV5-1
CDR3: CASSLGQGLTYEQYF
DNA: TGCGCCAGCAGCTTGGGACAGGGGCTTACCTACGAGCAGTACTTC

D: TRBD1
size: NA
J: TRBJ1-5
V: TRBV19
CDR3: CASNAGGGNQPQHF
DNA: TGTGCCAGTAACGCAGGGGGCGGCAATCAGCCCCAGCATTTT

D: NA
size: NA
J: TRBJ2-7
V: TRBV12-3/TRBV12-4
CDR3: CASSSGYEQYF
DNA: TGTGCCAGCAGTTCAGGGTACGAGCAGTACTTC

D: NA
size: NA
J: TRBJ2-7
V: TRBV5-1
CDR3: CASSLALSAGLYEQYF
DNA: TGCGCCAGCAGCTTGGCCCTCTCCGCAGGATTATACGAGCAGTACTTC

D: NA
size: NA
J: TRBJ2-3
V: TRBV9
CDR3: CASSVMSSGTDTQYF
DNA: TGTGCCAGCAGCGTAATGAGTTCGGGCACAGATACGCAGTATTTT

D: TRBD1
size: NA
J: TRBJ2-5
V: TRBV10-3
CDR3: CAISTGGPQETQYF
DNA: TGTGCCATCAGTACAGGGGGCCCACAAGAGACCCAGTACTTC